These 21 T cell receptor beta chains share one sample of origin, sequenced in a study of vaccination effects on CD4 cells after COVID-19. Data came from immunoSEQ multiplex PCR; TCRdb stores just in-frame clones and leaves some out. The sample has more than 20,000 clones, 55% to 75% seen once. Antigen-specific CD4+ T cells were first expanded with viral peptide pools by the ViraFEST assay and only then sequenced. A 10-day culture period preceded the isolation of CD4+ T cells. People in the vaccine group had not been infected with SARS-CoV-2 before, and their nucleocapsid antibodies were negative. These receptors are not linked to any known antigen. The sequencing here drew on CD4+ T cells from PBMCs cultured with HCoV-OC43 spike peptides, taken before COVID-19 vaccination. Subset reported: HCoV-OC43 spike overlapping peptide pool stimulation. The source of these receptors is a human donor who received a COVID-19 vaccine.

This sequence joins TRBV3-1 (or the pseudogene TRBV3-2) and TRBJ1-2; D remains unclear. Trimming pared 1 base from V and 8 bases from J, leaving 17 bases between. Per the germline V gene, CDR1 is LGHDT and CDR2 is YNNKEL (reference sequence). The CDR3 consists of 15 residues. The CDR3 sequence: CASSQGYRMLKGYTF. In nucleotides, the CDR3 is TGTGCCAGCAGCCAAGGGTATCGCATGTTGAAAGGCTACACCTTC.

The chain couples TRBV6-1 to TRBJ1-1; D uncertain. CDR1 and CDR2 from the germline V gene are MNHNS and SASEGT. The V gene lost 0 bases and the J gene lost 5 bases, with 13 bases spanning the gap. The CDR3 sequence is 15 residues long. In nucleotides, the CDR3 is TGTGCCAGCAGTGAAGCGCTGTATCAAAAGACTGAAGCTTTCTTT. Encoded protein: CASSEALYQKTEAFF.

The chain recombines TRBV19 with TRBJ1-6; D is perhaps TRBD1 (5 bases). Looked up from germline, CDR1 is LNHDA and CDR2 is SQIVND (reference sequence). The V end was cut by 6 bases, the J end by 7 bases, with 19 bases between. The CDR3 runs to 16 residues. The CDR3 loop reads CASSPMGGVLNSPLHF. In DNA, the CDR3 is TGTGCCAGTAGCCCGATGGGGGGGGTGTTGAATTCACCCCTCCACTTT. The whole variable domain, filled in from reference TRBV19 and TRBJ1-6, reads DGGITQSPKYLFRKEGQNVTLSCEQNLNHDAMYWYRQDPGQGLRLIYYSQIVNDFQKGDIAEGYSVSREKKESFPLTVTSAQKNPTAFYLCASSPMGGVLNSPLHFGNGTRLTVT.

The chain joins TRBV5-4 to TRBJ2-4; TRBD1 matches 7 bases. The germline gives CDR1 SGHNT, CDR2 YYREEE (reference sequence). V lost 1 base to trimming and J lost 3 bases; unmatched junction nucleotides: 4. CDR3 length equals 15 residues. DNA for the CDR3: TGTGCCAGCAGCTTGACAGGGACAGACAAAAACATTCAGTACTTC. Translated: CASSLTGTDKNIQYF.

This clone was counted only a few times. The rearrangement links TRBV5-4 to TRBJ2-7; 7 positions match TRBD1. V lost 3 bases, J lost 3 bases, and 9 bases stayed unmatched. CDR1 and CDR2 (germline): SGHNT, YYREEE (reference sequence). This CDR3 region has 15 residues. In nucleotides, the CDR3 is TGTGCCAGCAGCTCGGGTCGAGCAGGGGGCTACGAGCAGTACTTC. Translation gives CASSSGRAGGYEQYF. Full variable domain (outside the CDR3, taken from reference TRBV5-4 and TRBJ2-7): ETGVTQSPTHLIKTRGQQVTLRCSSQSGHNTVSWYQQALGQGPQFIFQYYREEENGRGNFPPRFSGLQFPNYSSELNVNALELDDSALYLCASSSGRAGGYEQYFGPGTRLTVT.

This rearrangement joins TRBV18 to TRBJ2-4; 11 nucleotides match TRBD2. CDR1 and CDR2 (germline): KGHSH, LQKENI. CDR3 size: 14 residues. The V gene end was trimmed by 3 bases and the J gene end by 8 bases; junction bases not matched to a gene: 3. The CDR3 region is CASSPLAGGDIQYF. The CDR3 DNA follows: TGTGCCAGCTCACCTTTAGCGGGAGGGGACATTCAGTACTTC.

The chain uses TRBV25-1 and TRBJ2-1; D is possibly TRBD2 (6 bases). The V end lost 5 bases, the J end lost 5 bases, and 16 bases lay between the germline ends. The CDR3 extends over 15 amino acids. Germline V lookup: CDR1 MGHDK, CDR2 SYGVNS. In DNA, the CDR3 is TGTGCCAGCAGTCCCCGGGGGACGGTAAACAATGAGCAGTTCTTC. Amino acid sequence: CASSPRGTVNNEQFF. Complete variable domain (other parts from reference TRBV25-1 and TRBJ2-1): EADIYQTPRYLVIGTGKKITLECSQTMGHDKMYWYQQDPGMELHLIHYSYGVNSTEKGDLSSESTVSRIRTEHFPLTLESARPSHTSQYLCASSPRGTVNNEQFFGPGTRLTVL.

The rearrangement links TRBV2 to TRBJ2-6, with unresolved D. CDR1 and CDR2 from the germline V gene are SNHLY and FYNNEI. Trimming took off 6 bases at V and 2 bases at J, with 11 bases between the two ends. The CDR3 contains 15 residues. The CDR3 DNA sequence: TGTGCCAGCAGCGTTCTGGTCACTGGGGCCAACGTCCTGACTTTC. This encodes CASSVLVTGANVLTF.

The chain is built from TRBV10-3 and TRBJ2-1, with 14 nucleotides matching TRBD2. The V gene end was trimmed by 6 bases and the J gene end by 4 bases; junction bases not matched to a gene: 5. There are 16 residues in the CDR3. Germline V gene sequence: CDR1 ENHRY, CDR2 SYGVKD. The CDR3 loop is CAISGTSGGLYNEQFF. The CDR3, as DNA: TGTGCCATCAGCGGGACTAGCGGGGGCCTATACAATGAGCAGTTCTTC.

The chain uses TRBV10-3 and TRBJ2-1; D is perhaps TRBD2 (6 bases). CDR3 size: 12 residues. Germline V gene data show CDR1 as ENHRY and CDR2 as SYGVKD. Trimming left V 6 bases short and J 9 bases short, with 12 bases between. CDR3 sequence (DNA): TGTGCCATCAGGGACCCCGGGGGTGAGCAGTTCTTC. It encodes CAIRDPGGEQFF.

The CDR3 nucleotides read TGTGCCAGCAGCAGTCGGAGCGGGAGCTACCCAGATACGCAGTATTTT. Its protein product is CASSSRSGSYPDTQYF. V and J are TRBV3-1 (or the pseudogene TRBV3-2) and TRBJ2-3; 8 bases align to TRBD2. V lost 5 bases and J lost 4; bases outside the gene matches: 11. From germline, CDR1 is LGHDT and CDR2 YNNKEL (reference sequence). The CDR3 is made up of 16 amino acids.

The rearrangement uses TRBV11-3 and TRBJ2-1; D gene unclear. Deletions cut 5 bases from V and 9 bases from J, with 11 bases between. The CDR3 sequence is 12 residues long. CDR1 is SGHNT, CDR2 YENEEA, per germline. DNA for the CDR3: TGTGCCAGCAGCCCCGCCGGTGGTGAGCAGTTCTTC. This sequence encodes CASSPAGGEQFF. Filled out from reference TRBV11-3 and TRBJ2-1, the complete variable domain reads EAGVVQSPRYKIIEKKQPVAFWCNPISGHNTLYWYLQNLGQGPELLIRYENEEAVDDSQLPKDRFSAERLKGVDSTLKIQPAELGDSAVYLCASSPAGGEQFFGPGTRLTVL.

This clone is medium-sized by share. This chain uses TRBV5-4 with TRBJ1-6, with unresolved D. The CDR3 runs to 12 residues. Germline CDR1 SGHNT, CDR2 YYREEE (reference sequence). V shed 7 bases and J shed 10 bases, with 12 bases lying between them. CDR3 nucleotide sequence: TGTGCCAGCCGCGTAGACTTCTCACCCCTCCACTTT. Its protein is CASRVDFSPLHF.

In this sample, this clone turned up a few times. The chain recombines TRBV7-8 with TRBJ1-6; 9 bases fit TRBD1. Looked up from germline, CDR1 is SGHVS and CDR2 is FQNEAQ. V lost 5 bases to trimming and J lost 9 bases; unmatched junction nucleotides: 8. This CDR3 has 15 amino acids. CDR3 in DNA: TGTGCCAGCAGCACCAGGACAGGGGCTGGTTCACCCCTCCACTTT. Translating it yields CASSTRTGAGSPLHF.

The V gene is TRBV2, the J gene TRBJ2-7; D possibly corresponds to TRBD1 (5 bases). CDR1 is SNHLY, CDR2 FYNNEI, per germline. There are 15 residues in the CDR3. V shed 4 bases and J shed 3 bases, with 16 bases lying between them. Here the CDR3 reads CASSAQGGSFYEQYF. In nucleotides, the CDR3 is TGTGCCAGCAGTGCGCAGGGTGGAAGTTTCTACGAGCAGTACTTC.

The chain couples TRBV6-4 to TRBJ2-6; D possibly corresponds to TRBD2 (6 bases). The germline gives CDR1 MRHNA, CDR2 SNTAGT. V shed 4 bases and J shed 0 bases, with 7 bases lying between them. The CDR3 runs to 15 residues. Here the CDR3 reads CASSGSGSGANVLTF. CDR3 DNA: TGTGCCAGCAGTGGTAGCGGCTCTGGGGCCAACGTCCTGACTTTC.

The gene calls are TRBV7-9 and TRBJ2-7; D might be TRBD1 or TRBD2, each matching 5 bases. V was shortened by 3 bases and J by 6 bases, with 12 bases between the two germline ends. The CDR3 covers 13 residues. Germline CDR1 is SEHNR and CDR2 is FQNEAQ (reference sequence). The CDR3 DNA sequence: TGTGCCAGCAGCTTTGAGGGGAACCGCGAGCAGTACTTC. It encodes CASSFEGNREQYF.

DNA of the CDR3: TGCAGCGTGGGGGACAGGGGTACAATGAGGCAGTTCTTC. Amino acid sequence: CSVGDRGTMRQFF. J is TRBJ2-1 and V is TRBV29-1, with 10 bases aligning to TRBD1. The V segment lost 6 bases and the J segment 12 bases; nucleotides outside the gene matches: 11. CDR1 and CDR2 (germline): SQVTM, ANQGSEA. The CDR3 extends over 13 amino acids.

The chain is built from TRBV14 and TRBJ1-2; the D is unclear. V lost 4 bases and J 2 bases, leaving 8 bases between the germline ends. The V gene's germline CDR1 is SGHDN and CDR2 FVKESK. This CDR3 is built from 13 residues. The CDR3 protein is CASSLHPNYGYTF. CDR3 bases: TGTGCCAGCAGCCTGCATCCCAACTATGGCTACACCTTC. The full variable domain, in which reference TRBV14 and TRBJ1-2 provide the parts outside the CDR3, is EAGVTQFPSHSVIEKGQTVTLRCDPISGHDNLYWYRRVMGKEIKFLLHFVKESKQDESGMPNNRFLAERTGGTYSTLKVQPAELEDSGVYFCASSLHPNYGYTFGSGTRLTVV.

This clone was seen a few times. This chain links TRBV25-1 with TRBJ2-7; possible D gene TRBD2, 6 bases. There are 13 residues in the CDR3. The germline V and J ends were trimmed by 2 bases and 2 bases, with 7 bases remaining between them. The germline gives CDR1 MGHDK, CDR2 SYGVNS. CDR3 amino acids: CASSEGGTYEQYF. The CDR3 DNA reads TGTGCCAGCAGTGAAGGGGGGACCTACGAGCAGTACTTC.

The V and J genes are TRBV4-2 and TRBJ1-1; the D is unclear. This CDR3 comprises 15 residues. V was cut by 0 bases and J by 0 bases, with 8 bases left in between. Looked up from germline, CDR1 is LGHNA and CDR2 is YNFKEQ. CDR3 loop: CASSQDRGLNTEAFF. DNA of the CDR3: TGTGCCAGCAGCCAAGATCGGGGTCTGAACACTGAAGCTTTCTTT.